Presented here are 25 T cell receptor beta chains from one specimen sequenced in a study of cytomegalovirus exposure and HLA in healthy donors. The PCR contained 60 Vbeta and 13 Jbeta primers. Data came from immunoSEQ multiplex PCR; TCRdb stores just in-frame clones and leaves some out. The sample comprises around 94,000 clones, 75% to 80% of which are singletons, and roughly 9.6% rests with the top ten. Sequences were obtained from PBMCs. The receptors originated from a male donor in good health and CMV-seropositive.

The chain's CDR3 is CASSRTRLYNEQFF. In DNA form, the CDR3 reads TGTGCCAGCAGTCGGACACGGCTCTACAATGAGCAGTTCTTC. This sequence joins TRBV6-5 and TRBJ2-1; maybe TRBD1 (5 bases). This CDR3 spans 14 amino acids. Germline-derived CDR1 and CDR2 are MNHEY and SVGAGI. V gave up 5 bases and J gave up 3 bases, with 11 bases separating them.

V is TRBV28 and J is TRBJ2-7; TRBD2 matches 14 bases. CDR3 length equals 18 residues. In germline, CDR1 is MDHEN, CDR2 SYDVKM. The ends lost 6 bases at V and 6 bases at J; junction bases unmatched: 16. CDR3 region: CASRRLAGGPKRAREQYF. In DNA, the CDR3 is TGTGCCAGCAGACGACTAGCGGGAGGGCCGAAGCGGGCGCGCGAGCAGTACTTC. The entire variable domain, with the rest obtained from reference TRBV28 and TRBJ2-7, is as follows: DVKVTQSSRYLVKRTGEKVFLECVQDMDHENMFWYRQDPGLGLRLIYFSYDVKMKEKGDIPEGYSVSREKKERFSLILESASTNQTSMYLCASRRLAGGPKRAREQYFGPGTRLTVT.

This clone appeared a few times. The chain recombines TRBV19 with TRBJ2-1; 12 bases are shared with TRBD1. Germline CDR1 reads LNHDA; CDR2 reads SQIVND (reference sequence). The CDR3 is made up of 15 amino acids. V was pared by 1 base and J by 8 bases, with 3 bases of the junction left unmatched. The CDR3 DNA sequence: TGTGCCAGTAGTATAGTGGGGACAGGGGGCGATGAGCAGTTCTTC. It specifies CASSIVGTGGDEQFF.

The chain employs TRBV9 and TRBJ1-3; D is unresolved. CDR3 size: 10 residues. Trimming shortened V by 7 bases and J by 4 bases, and 3 bases separated the two germline ends. Germline values: CDR1 SGDLS, CDR2 YYNGEE. In nucleotides, the CDR3 is TGTGCCAGCGGCGGAAACACCATATATTTT. Translating gives CASGGNTIYF.

The V call is TRBV11-3, the J call TRBJ1-5; D remains ambiguous. V lost 5 bases and J 0 bases, leaving 14 bases between the germline ends. The CDR3 covers 16 residues. The V gene's germline CDR1 is SGHNT and CDR2 YENEEA. CDR3 DNA sequence: TGTGCCAGCAGCCCCGAGGCGGGCCCTAGCAATCAGCCCCAGCATTTT. Its protein is CASSPEAGPSNQPQHF.

This clone has more than one count but fewer than ten. The chain has TRBV18 and TRBJ2-3; 9 nucleotides align to TRBD2. V was pared by 1 base and J by 4 bases, with 6 bases of the junction left unmatched. Germline loops: CDR1 KGHSH, CDR2 LQKENI. The CDR3 is 16 amino acids. The CDR3 protein is CASSPQASGNSDTQYF. In DNA form, the CDR3 reads TGTGCCAGCTCACCACAGGCTAGCGGGAACTCAGATACGCAGTATTTT.

The rearrangement links TRBV30 to TRBJ2-7; no firm D call. Trimming pared 2 bases from V and 6 bases from J, leaving 11 bases between. CDR3 size: 12 residues. The V gene's germline CDR1 is GTSNPN and CDR2 SVGIG (reference sequence). The CDR3 nucleotides read TGTGCCTGGAGTACCGGGTCTCGCGAGCAGTACTTC. The encoded protein is CAWSTGSREQYF.

The rearrangement joins TRBV6-1 to TRBJ1-1; D remains ambiguous. The CDR3 is 14 amino acids. Trimming removed 8 bases at V and 0 bases at J, with 13 bases between. Germline V gene sequence: CDR1 MNHNS, CDR2 SASEGT. CDR3 nucleotide sequence: TGTGCCAGCGTCACGGGAAACCTGAACACTGAAGCTTTCTTT. This translates into CASVTGNLNTEAFF.

This clone was found once. The rearrangement links TRBV6-5 to TRBJ1-2, with D uncertain. The germline V gene encodes CDR1 MNHEY and CDR2 SVGAGI. The V and J ends lost 2 bases and 4 bases respectively, with 8 bases between them. The CDR3 is 13 amino acids. The CDR3 loop reads CASSYQAAYGYTF. The CDR3 DNA reads as TGTGCCAGCAGTTACCAGGCAGCCTATGGCTACACCTTC.

This clone showed up just once. This rearrangement joins TRBV7-3 to TRBJ2-1; possibly TRBD2 for D (6 bases). Germline CDR1 reads SGHTA; CDR2 reads FQGTGA. V lost 2 bases to trimming and J lost 2 bases, with 7 bases between them. The CDR3 length is 14 residues. This CDR3 is CASSLAGTYNEQFF. The CDR3 region has the DNA TGTGCCAGCAGCTTAGCGGGGACCTACAATGAGCAGTTCTTC.

The chain employs TRBV29-1 and TRBJ1-3, with no clear D. V lost 4 bases to trimming and J lost 0 bases, with 10 bases between them. Germline V lookup: CDR1 SQVTM, CDR2 ANQGSEA. This CDR3 region has 14 residues. In DNA, the CDR3 is TGCAGCGTTGTGGAGTCCCTCTCTGGAAACACCATATATTTT. It encodes CSVVESLSGNTIYF.

There are a few counts of this clone. The chain combines TRBV9 with TRBJ2-3; 7 nucleotides align to TRBD2. This CDR3 is built from 15 residues. The germline CDR1 and CDR2 sequences are SGDLS and YYNGEE. Unmatched junction bases numbered 11, after V lost 4 bases and J lost 6 bases. The CDR3 nucleotides are TGTGCCAGCAGCCCACTTAGCGGGTCCTCTGATACGCAGTATTTT. Its protein is CASSPLSGSSDTQYF.

This rearrangement joins TRBV18 to TRBJ1-5; perhaps TRBD1 as D (6 bases). CDR1 is KGHSH, CDR2 LQKENI, per germline. The CDR3 contains 14 residues. Trimming shortened V by 5 bases and J by 6 bases, and 14 bases separated the two germline ends. This chain's CDR3 is CASSSDNRAQPQHF. As DNA, the CDR3 is TGTGCCAGCTCATCAGATAACAGGGCTCAGCCCCAGCATTTT.

The chain combines TRBV5-1 with TRBJ2-2; 8 nucleotides agree with TRBD2. Unmatched junction bases numbered 11, after V lost 4 bases and J lost 6 bases. The CDR3 has 16 residues. In germline, CDR1 is SGHRS, CDR2 YFSETQ. The CDR3 reads CASSARGASIAGELFF. The CDR3 DNA is TGCGCCAGCAGCGCGCGGGGGGCTAGCATTGCCGGGGAGCTGTTTTTT.

This clone was counted a few times. This sequence joins TRBV10-3 and TRBJ2-7; 7 bases align to TRBD2. The CDR3 length is 13 residues. The junction had 4 bases not matched to a gene; V was cut back by 3 bases and J by 5 bases. Germline loops: CDR1 ENHRY, CDR2 SYGVKD. CDR3 loop: CAISDGEGNEQYF. The CDR3 coding sequence is TGTGCCATCAGTGACGGGGAGGGCAACGAGCAGTACTTC.

The V call is TRBV19, the J call TRBJ2-2; 7 bases fit TRBD2. The trim removed 3 bases at V and 1 base at J, leaving 2 bases unmatched. Germline values: CDR1 LNHDA, CDR2 SQIVND (reference sequence). The CDR3 has 15 amino acids. The CDR3 DNA reads TGTGCCAGTAGTATCCGGGGGGTGAACACCGGGGAGCTGTTTTTT. Its translation: CASSIRGVNTGELFF.

A few counts support this clone. This chain links TRBV6-1 with TRBJ2-2; 10 bases align to TRBD2. CDR1 is MNHNS, CDR2 SASEGT, per germline. The CDR3 sequence is 15 residues long. Trimming took 4 bases from V and 7 from J; bases not matched to a gene: 6. The CDR3 nucleotides read TGTGCCAGCAGTGGAGTTAGCGGGGGGAGCGGGGAGCTGTTTTTT. Protein sequence: CASSGVSGGSGELFF.

This chain links TRBV4-1 with TRBJ2-7; D is perhaps TRBD1 (6 bases). The CDR3 has 14 amino acids. The germline CDR1 and CDR2 sequences are MGHRA and YSYEKL. With 2 bases removed from V and 2 bases from J, the gap between germline ends came to 10 bases. CDR3 loop: CASSQLQGPYEQYF. As DNA, the CDR3 is TGCGCCAGCAGCCAATTACAGGGACCCTACGAGCAGTACTTC.

The chain uses TRBV5-1 and TRBJ1-1; 7 bases align to TRBD1. The ends lost 3 bases at V and 3 bases at J; junction bases unmatched: 2. Germline values: CDR1 SGHRS, CDR2 YFSETQ. This CDR3 comprises 13 residues. Here the CDR3 reads CASSYTGDTEAFF. The CDR3 coding sequence is TGCGCCAGCAGCTATACAGGGGACACTGAAGCTTTCTTT.

The chain recombines TRBV27 with TRBJ2-5, with TRBD1 identical over 9 bases. With the DNA end fitting TRBJ2-7 better, the J assignment may be wrong. Germline assignment: CDR1 MNHEY and CDR2 SMNVEV (reference sequence). There are 13 residues in the CDR3. The CDR3 protein is CASSSGTGTEQYF. For the CDR3, the DNA is TGTGCCAGCAGTTCGGGGACAGGGACCGAGCAGTACTTC.

V usage is TRBV27 and J usage is TRBJ2-1; no firm D call. The CDR3 is made up of 15 amino acids. Trimming took off 0 bases at V and 4 bases at J, with 10 bases between the two ends. Per the germline V gene, CDR1 is MNHEY and CDR2 is SMNVEV (reference sequence). The CDR3 DNA is TGTGCCAGCAGTTTATCCCGAGTGGTGTACAATGAGCAGTTCTTC. Protein product: CASSLSRVVYNEQFF.

The chain employs TRBV28 and TRBJ1-2; D possibly corresponds to TRBD1 (5 bases). The CDR3 length is 14 residues. Germline V gene data show CDR1 as MDHEN and CDR2 as SYDVKM. Trimming removed 5 bases at V and 1 base at J, with 11 bases between. CDR3 nucleotide sequence: TGTGCCAGCAGTGCCAGGGATCGTAACTATGGCTACACCTTC. This gives the protein CASSARDRNYGYTF.

This clone was seen a single time. The J gene is TRBJ1-1, the V gene TRBV7-9, with no clear D. CDR3 size: 13 residues. CDR1 and CDR2 from the germline V gene are SEHNR and FQNEAQ (reference sequence). Trimming pared 3 bases from V and 2 bases from J, leaving 7 bases between. The CDR3 here is CASSFAGNTEAFF. CDR3 nucleotide sequence: TGTGCCAGCAGCTTCGCGGGCAACACTGAAGCTTTCTTT.

This chain joins TRBV7-3 and TRBJ1-6; D is unresolved. Per germline, CDR1 SGHTA and CDR2 FQGTGA. The CDR3 totals 14 residues. The ends were cut back, 5 bases at V and 2 bases at J, with 7 bases in the middle. This chain's CDR3 is CASSQTAYNSPLHF. The CDR3 DNA follows: TGTGCCAGCAGCCAAACAGCCTATAATTCACCCCTCCACTTT.

This clone was recorded once. This sequence joins TRBV6-1 and TRBJ2-7; no firm D call. The CDR3 is 12 amino acids. Per the germline V gene, CDR1 is MNHNS and CDR2 is SASEGT. The V end lost 5 bases, the J end lost 5 bases, and 10 bases lay between the germline ends. The CDR3 region has the DNA TGTGCCAGCAGTTTCCAGACACACGAGCAGTACTTC. Its translation is CASSFQTHEQYF.